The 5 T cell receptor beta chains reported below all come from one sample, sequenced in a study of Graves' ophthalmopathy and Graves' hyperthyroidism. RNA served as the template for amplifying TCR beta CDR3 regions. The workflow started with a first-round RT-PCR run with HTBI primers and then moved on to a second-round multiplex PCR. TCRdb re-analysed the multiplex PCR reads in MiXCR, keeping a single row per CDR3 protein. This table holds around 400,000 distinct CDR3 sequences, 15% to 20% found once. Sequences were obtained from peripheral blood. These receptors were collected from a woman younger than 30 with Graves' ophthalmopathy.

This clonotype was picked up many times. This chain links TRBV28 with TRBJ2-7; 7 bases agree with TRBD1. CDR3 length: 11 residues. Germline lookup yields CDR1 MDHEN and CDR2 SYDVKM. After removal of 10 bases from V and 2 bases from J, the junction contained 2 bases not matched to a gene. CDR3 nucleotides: TGTGCCAAGACAGGGACCTACGAGCAGTACTTC. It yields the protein CAKTGTYEQYF.

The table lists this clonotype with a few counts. CDR3 sequence: CSVAKGLAGGKYYEQYF. The CDR3 DNA reads TGCAGCGTCGCCAAGGGACTAGCGGGAGGGAAATACTACGAGCAGTACTTC. This chain links TRBV29-1 with TRBJ2-7, with 16 bases that match TRBD2. The CDR3 covers 17 residues. CDR1 and CDR2 (germline): SQVTM, ANQGSEA. With V trimmed by 6 bases and J by 3 bases, 11 bases remained unmatched.

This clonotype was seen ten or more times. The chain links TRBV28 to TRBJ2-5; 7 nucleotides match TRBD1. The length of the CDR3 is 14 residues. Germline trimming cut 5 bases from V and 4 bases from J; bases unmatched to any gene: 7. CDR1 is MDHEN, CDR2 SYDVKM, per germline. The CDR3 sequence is CASSVTGWGETQYF. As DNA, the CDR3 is TGTGCCAGCAGTGTGACAGGGTGGGGAGAGACCCAGTACTTC.

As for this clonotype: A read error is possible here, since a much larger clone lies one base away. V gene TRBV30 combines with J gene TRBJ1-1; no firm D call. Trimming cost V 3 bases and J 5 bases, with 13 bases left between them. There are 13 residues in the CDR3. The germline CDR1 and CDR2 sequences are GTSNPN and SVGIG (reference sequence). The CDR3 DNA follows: TGTGCCTGGAGCGATGGTGATGGAACTGAAGCTTTCTTT. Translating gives CAWSDGDGTEAFF.

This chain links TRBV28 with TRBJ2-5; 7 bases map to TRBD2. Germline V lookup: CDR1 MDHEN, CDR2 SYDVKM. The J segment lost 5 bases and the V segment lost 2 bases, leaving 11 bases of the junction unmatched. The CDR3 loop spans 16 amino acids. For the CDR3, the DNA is TGTGCCAGCAGTTTACGTGGACTAGAGGGGACGGAGACCCAGTACTTC. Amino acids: CASSLRGLEGTETQYF.